This TCR beta chain is from a study of Graves' ophthalmopathy and Graves' hyperthyroidism. Study results and caveats: With a specificity of 72.22% and a sensitivity of just under 71%, the model predicted ophthalmopathy progression.

V was clipped by 10 bases and J by 3 bases, with 15 bases between them. The CDR3 has 13 amino acids. Per germline, CDR1 ENHRY and CDR2 SYGVKD. Aged 18 to 65, hyperthyroidism patients had new diagnoses of under 2 months' duration. Among the exclusions were patients with other autoimmune diseases, uncontrolled infections, pregnancy or lactation. As the starting material, approximately 10 ml of fresh peripheral blood yielded the PBMCs. This clonotype was counted ten times or more. Antigen: not known. RNA transcripts yielded amplified TCR beta CDR3 regions. HTBI primers served in a first-round RT-PCR, which a second-round multiplex PCR followed. TCRdb reprocessed the multiplex PCR reads via MiXCR and lists one record per CDR3 protein. Among roughly 610,000 distinct CDR3 sequences listed, 20% to 25% were seen once.

The rearrangement uses TRBV10-3 and TRBJ2-5, with D tentatively TRBD2 (7 bases). Sequenced: peripheral blood. The TCR originated in a woman aged 18-29 years with stable Graves' hyperthyroidism. Some clones in this sample may be carry-over from other donors' samples. CDR3 DNA sequence: TGTGCCACCTGGACAGCGGGAAAAGAGACCCAGTACTTC. It codes for CATWTAGKETQYF.